This T cell receptor beta chain was retrieved from a study of cytomegalovirus exposure and HLA in healthy donors. The wider study: Researchers previously reported finding 117 million unique TCR beta sequences from around 200 million T cells. Genetic ancestry analysis placed around four fifths of the 300 to 500 donors that were genotyped in the Caucasian-associated cluster.

Overall study results and limits: Per published accounts, TCR beta sequences correctly predicted the HLA-A and HLA-B alleles of most subjects. Presence/absence comparisons presumed near-even sequencing depth among donors.

Details on this clone: Antigen: not known.

In the PCR, 60 Vbeta and 13 Jbeta primers were used. Repertoires were generated with immunoSEQ multiplex PCR, while TCRdb's copy carries only in-frame clones and drops some. The repertoire consists of more than 150,000 clones, with approximately 88% occurring once and the leading ten covering around 1.6%. The germline V gene has CDR1 LNHDA and CDR2 SQIVND (reference sequence). The CDR3 covers 15 residues. V shed 5 bases, J shed 3 bases, and the junction held 6 bases outside the gene matches. The sample comprised PBMCs. The TCR was taken from a woman between 18 and 29 years old in good health and CMV-seronegative. The chain recombines TRBV19 with TRBJ1-4; TRBD1 agrees at 7 bases. In DNA form, the CDR3 reads TGTGCCAGTAGTGTCCGGGACAGTGCTAATGAAAAACTGTTTTTT. Amino acids: CASSVRDSANEKLFF.